The 21 T cell receptor beta chains presented below share a single source sample, sequenced in a study of Tregs in tolerant kidney transplant recipients. Produced via immunoSEQ multiplex PCR; TCRdb's table is partial and in-frame only. Among 240,000 or so clones listed, 84% were seen once. The sample comprised CD4+ T cells from blood. These receptors all stem from a human donor in good health.

The chain is built from TRBV6-5 and TRBJ2-2, with 11 nucleotides matching TRBD2. The CDR3 covers 16 residues. CDR1 MNHEY and CDR2 SVGAGI come from the germline V gene. V lost 6 bases and J lost 1; bases outside the gene matches: 4. The CDR3 loop reads CASSYTSGRNTGELFF. The CDR3, as DNA: TGTGCCAGCAGCTACACTAGCGGGAGGAACACCGGGGAGCTGTTTTTT.

The J gene is TRBJ2-1, the V gene TRBV2; D unresolved. Trimming left V 3 bases short and J 9 bases short, with 3 bases between. The CDR3 has 10 amino acids. Germline CDR1 is SNHLY and CDR2 is FYNNEI. This CDR3 is CASSEGEQFF. CDR3 bases: TGTGCCAGCAGTGAGGGTGAGCAGTTCTTC.

This chain links TRBV5-6 with TRBJ2-5; TRBD1 aligns across 7 bases. The CDR3 is 17 amino acids. The germline gives CDR1 SGHDT, CDR2 YYEEEE. With 0 bases clipped from V and 2 bases from J, the junction kept 10 bases outside the gene matches. The DNA of the CDR3 is TGTGCCAGCAGCTTGGACCGACAGGGCTTGCGTCAAGAGACCCAGTACTTC. Protein sequence: CASSLDRQGLRQETQYF.

This clone has just one count. The rearrangement joins TRBV6-5 to TRBJ1-1; 9 bases match TRBD1. With 5 bases clipped from V and 6 bases from J, the junction kept 10 bases outside the gene matches. Germline lookup yields CDR1 MNHEY and CDR2 SVGAGI. This CDR3 comprises 15 residues. The CDR3 DNA reads as TGTGCCAGCAGTCGAGACAGGGGGGTTTTCGCTGAAGCTTTCTTT. It yields the protein CASSRDRGVFAEAFF.

For this clone: The same CDR3 is also encoded by other DNA sequences in this sample. This chain connects TRBV2 to TRBJ2-7; 7 nucleotides align to TRBD1. The germline gives CDR1 SNHLY, CDR2 FYNNEI. The length of the CDR3 is 15 residues. Trimming at V came to 6 bases and at J to 0 bases, leaving 8 bases not matched to a gene. CDR3 sequence (DNA): TGTGCCAGCAGCCTCCGCGACAGGGCCTCCTACGAGCAGTACTTC. Its protein product is CASSLRDRASYEQYF. Supplemented by reference TRBV2 and TRBJ2-7, the full variable domain reads EPEVTQTPSHQVTQMGQEVILRCVPISNHLYFYWYRQILGQKVEFLVSFYNNEISEKSEIFDDQFSVERPDGSNFTLKIRSTKLEDSAMYFCASSLRDRASYEQYFGPGTRLTVT.

V usage is TRBV5-1 and J usage is TRBJ1-1; 10 positions match TRBD1. V gave up 4 bases and J gave up 11 bases; unmatched junction bases: 11. The CDR3 is made up of 14 amino acids. Germline V gene data show CDR1 as SGHRS and CDR2 as YFSETQ. The CDR3: CASSKISGTGDAFF. CDR3 coding DNA: TGCGCCAGCAGCAAAATCTCCGGGACAGGGGACGCTTTCTTT.

The CDR3 loop is CASSLGWGNEKLFF. In nucleotides, the CDR3 is TGTGCCAGCAGCTTAGGCTGGGGTAATGAAAAACTGTTTTTT. The V gene is TRBV7-6, the J gene TRBJ1-4; D is undetermined. This CDR3 contains 14 residues. Trimming took off 1 base at V and 4 bases at J, with 7 bases between the two ends. The V gene's germline CDR1 is SGHVS and CDR2 FNYEAQ.

This chain links TRBV23-1 with TRBJ1-6; D call uncertain. Being an ORF, TRBV23-1 has a function that is uncertain. The V end lost 0 bases, the J end lost 3 bases, and 12 bases lay between the germline ends. The CDR3 loop spans 17 amino acids. The CDR3 DNA reads as TGCGCCAGCAGTCAATCCCAGGACCTCTACTATAATTCACCCCTCCACTTT. Its translation: CASSQSQDLYYNSPLHF.

The chain carries TRBV5-1 and TRBJ2-5, with 9 bases identical to TRBD2. V lost 3 bases, J lost 3 bases, and 3 bases stayed unmatched. CDR3 length: 14 residues. From germline, CDR1 is SGHRS and CDR2 YFSETQ. CDR3: CASSSASGEETQYF. The CDR3 nucleotides read TGCGCCAGCAGCTCCGCTAGCGGGGAAGAGACCCAGTACTTC. Variable domain in full (rest from reference TRBV5-1 and TRBJ2-5): KAGVTQTPRYLIKTRGQQVTLSCSPISGHRSVSWYQQTPGQGLQFLFEYFSETQRNKGNFPGRFSGRQFSNSRSEMNVSTLELGDSALYLCASSSASGEETQYFGPGTRLLVL.

The chain couples TRBV12-5 to TRBJ1-5; no clear D. The CDR3 sequence is 13 residues long. Per germline, CDR1 LGHNT and CDR2 FRNRAP. Trimming took 5 bases from V and 8 from J, leaving 13 bases between them. This CDR3 is CASGTGYGEPQHF. CDR3 nucleotide sequence: TGTGCTAGTGGTACGGGATACGGGGAGCCCCAGCATTTT.

The genes are TRBV6-5 and TRBJ1-1, with TRBD1 matching over 8 bases. V lost 5 bases and J lost 5; bases outside the gene matches: 7. The CDR3 has 14 residues. In germline, CDR1 is MNHEY, CDR2 SVGAGI. The CDR3 here is CASSPQDRVTEAFF. The DNA for the CDR3 is TGTGCCAGCAGTCCGCAGGACAGGGTGACTGAAGCTTTCTTT.

The V and J genes are TRBV6-5 and TRBJ2-3; 11 nucleotides line up with TRBD2. The CDR3 runs 15 residues. CDR1 is MNHEY, CDR2 SVGAGI, per germline. The V and J ends lost 2 bases and 8 bases, in that order; junction bases with no gene match: 6. The CDR3 DNA reads as TGTGCCAGCAGTTACGGGCTAGCGGGGGGCTCTACGCAGTATTTT. It yields the protein CASSYGLAGGSTQYF.

The V gene is TRBV6-5, the J gene TRBJ2-1, with unresolved D. The CDR3 spans 15 residues. Germline lookup yields CDR1 MNHEY and CDR2 SVGAGI. Trimming took off 6 bases at V and 3 bases at J, with 15 bases between the two ends. CDR3 sequence (DNA): TGTGCCAGCAGAGACCGTAGGGCCTTCTACAATGAGCAGTTCTTC. Its protein is CASRDRRAFYNEQFF.

The rearrangement uses TRBV15 and TRBJ2-5; 7 nucleotides agree with TRBD1. The length of the CDR3 is 14 residues. Germline CDR1 is LNHNV and CDR2 is YYDKDF (reference sequence). J lost 0 bases, V lost 3 bases, and 1 base had no gene match. CDR3 DNA sequence: TGTGCCACCAGCAGGGACAGGAACCAAGAGACCCAGTACTTC. It translates to CATSRDRNQETQYF.

The J gene is TRBJ2-7, the V gene TRBV6-5; D is unclear. V dropped 7 bases and J dropped 2 bases, with 15 bases sitting between them. The CDR3 spans 14 residues. In germline, CDR1 is MNHEY, CDR2 SVGAGI. CDR3 protein: CASTLSDGTYEQYF. The CDR3 region has the DNA TGTGCCAGCACTCTCTCGGACGGTACCTACGAGCAGTACTTC.

V gene TRBV11-1 combines with J gene TRBJ2-5, with D maybe TRBD1 (6 bases). Germline loops: CDR1 SGHAT, CDR2 FQDESV (reference sequence). Trimming cost V 5 bases and J 7 bases, with 17 bases left between them. The CDR3 runs to 14 residues. CDR3 coding DNA: TGTGCCAGCAGCATCTCAGGGGTCCTAGGGACCCAGTACTTC. Translated, it gives CASSISGVLGTQYF. The full variable domain, its missing parts supplied by reference TRBV11-1 and TRBJ2-5, is EAEVAQSPRYKITEKSQAVAFWCDPISGHATLYWYRQILGQGPELLVQFQDESVVDDSQLPKDRFSAERLKGVDSTLKIQPAELGDSAMYLCASSISGVLGTQYFGPGTRLLVL.

This clone was recorded once. The chain carries TRBV29-1 and TRBJ2-2, with D maybe TRBD1 (6 bases). CDR1 SQVTM and CDR2 ANQGSEA come from the germline V gene. This CDR3 comprises 11 residues. This CDR3 reads CGAGDTGELFF. DNA for the CDR3: TGCGGGGCAGGGGACACCGGGGAGCTGTTTTTT.

The rearrangement uses TRBV2 and TRBJ1-6; 10 bases match TRBD1. The trim removed 8 bases at V and 6 bases at J, leaving 1 base unmatched. There are 13 residues in the CDR3. The germline V gene encodes CDR1 SNHLY and CDR2 FYNNEI. CDR3 in amino acids: CASGDRGNSPLHF. CDR3 sequence (DNA): TGTGCCAGCGGGGACAGGGGTAATTCACCCCTCCACTTT.

The rearrangement joins TRBV11-2 to TRBJ2-5; TRBD1 matches at 9 bases. Gene TRBJ2-7 matches the end of the DNA better, so the J call may be wrong. Per the germline V gene, CDR1 is SGHAT and CDR2 is FQNNGV. The CDR3 has 16 amino acids. CDR3 residues: CASSLGTGQYFYEQYF. CDR3 DNA sequence: TGTGCCAGCAGCCTCGGGACAGGGCAGTACTTCTACGAGCAGTACTTC.

V gene TRBV28 combines with J gene TRBJ1-4; TRBD1 aligns across 10 bases. The CDR3 is 15 residues long. J was trimmed by 6 bases and V by 4 bases; bases with no gene match: 5. The V gene's germline CDR1 is MDHEN and CDR2 SYDVKM. The CDR3 coding sequence is TGTGCCAGCAGTTCCCAGGGGACAGGGGATGAAAAACTGTTTTTT. This gives the protein CASSSQGTGDEKLFF.

Here the CDR3 reads CASRGGTSDNEQFF. CDR3 coding DNA: TGCGCCAGCAGGGGAGGGACTAGCGACAATGAGCAGTTCTTC. The chain is built from TRBV5-1 and TRBJ2-1; 10 positions match TRBD2. CDR1 is SGHRS, CDR2 YFSETQ, per germline. The CDR3 spans 14 residues. J was trimmed by 5 bases and V by 5 bases; bases with no gene match: 4.